This TCR beta chain is from a study of blood T cell repertoires in COVID-19. There are 15 residues in the CDR3. CDR1 is SGDLS and CDR2 is YYNGEE in the germline V gene. V was shortened by 1 base and J by 1 base, with 12 bases between the two germline ends. TCRdb keeps only in-frame clones here, not all; method: immunoSEQ multiplex PCR. This table holds 87,000 or so clones, around nine tenths found once. The clonotype comes from a man older than 75 with acute or convalescent COVID-19. The sample consisted of peripheral blood. V gene TRBV9 combines with J gene TRBJ2-7; D gene uncertain. The DNA of the CDR3 is TGTGCCAGCAGCGTACTGCCGTCAGATTCCTACGAGCAGTACTTC. Residues: CASSVLPSDSYEQYF.